Reported below is one T cell receptor beta chain. The assay was immunoSEQ multiplex PCR, and TCRdb's table has in-frame clones only and misses some. The sample contains under 85,000 clones, about nine tenths of which appear only once. The data were taken from a study of T cell changes during pregnancy in multiple sclerosis. The CDR3 spans 13 residues. Trimming took 3 bases from V and 6 from J; bases not matched to a gene: 4. Germline lookup yields CDR1 WNHNN and CDR2 SYGVQD (reference sequence). This sample comprised peripheral blood, obtained in the third trimester of pregnancy. The sequence came from a female donor with multiple sclerosis, enrolled in a pregnancy study. The V and J genes are TRBV10-1 and TRBJ2-7; 8 bases line up with TRBD1. The CDR3 protein is CASSDQGATEQYF. The DNA of the CDR3 is TGCGCCAGCAGTGACCAGGGGGCTACCGAGCAGTACTTC.